A selection of T cell receptor beta chains follows, all from one sample in a study of cytomegalovirus exposure and HLA in healthy donors. Sequencing was performed with immunoSEQ multiplex PCR; in TCRdb, only in-frame clones are kept and a portion is missing. The data contain about 180,000 clones, over 70% of them singletons. The sample taken for sequencing was PBMCs. The origin of the receptors is a woman aged 60-75 years in good health and CMV-seropositive. Each CDR3 is given with its conserved first and last residue. D genes are given only for firm matches. Clone size is shown for a subset of rows, as once, few, many or a class of expanded clone.

TRBV19	TRBJ2-3	TRBD1	15	.	CASSMDRVSTDTQYF	TGTGCCAGTAGTATGGACAGGGTAAGCACAGATACGCAGTATTTT
TRBV19	TRBJ2-1	.	14	.	CASSKTSLYNEQFF	TGTGCCAGTAGTAAAACTTCCCTTTACAATGAGCAGTTCTTC
TRBV10-3	TRBJ1-1	TRBD1	13	.	CAISRDRGREAFF	TGTGCCATCAGTCGGGACAGGGGTCGTGAAGCTTTCTTT
TRBV5-1	TRBJ1-6	TRBD1	17	.	CASREQGGGASGSPLHF	TGCGCCAGCAGAGAACAGGGGGGGGGTGCCTCAGGTTCACCCCTCCACTTT
TRBV5-1	TRBJ2-7	.	14	.	CASSDTGTTYEQYF	TGCGCCAGCAGCGACACAGGGACCACCTACGAGCAGTACTTC
TRBV9	TRBJ1-5	TRBD1	15	.	CASSTEDRVNQPQHF	TGTGCCAGCAGCACCGAGGACAGGGTCAATCAGCCCCAGCATTTT
TRBV2	TRBJ2-1	TRBD2	15	.	CASSLRLAGGNEQFF	TGTGCCAGCAGTCTCAGACTAGCGGGAGGCAATGAGCAGTTCTTC
TRBV5-6	TRBJ1-4	TRBD1	16	.	CASRKGQGVNNEKLFF	TGTGCCAGCAGGAAGGGACAGGGGGTTAATAATGAAAAACTGTTTTTT
TRBV7-9	TRBJ1-2	TRBD1	16	.	CTSSLAIRDRVVGYTF	TGTACCAGCAGCTTAGCAATAAGAGACAGGGTAGTCGGCTACACCTTC
TRBV7-2	TRBJ1-1	TRBD1	15	.	CASSLEQGASTEAFF	TGTGCCAGCAGCTTGGAACAGGGGGCATCAACTGAAGCTTTCTTT
TRBV7-9	TRBJ2-7	TRBD2	15	.	CASSPTSGGRYEQYF	TGTGCCAGCAGTCCGACTAGCGGGGGGCGCTACGAGCAGTACTTC
TRBV7-7	TRBJ1-1	.	13	.	CASSLDRNTEAFF	TGTGCTAGCAGCTTGGACAGGAACACTGAAGCTTTCTTT
TRBV19	TRBJ1-1	.	14	.	CASSPRGQGWEAFF	TGTGCCAGTAGCCCCCGGGGCCAGGGGTGGGAAGCTTTCTTT
TRBV28	TRBJ2-7	TRBD2	15	few	CASSLPGGGSYEQYF	TGTGCCAGCAGCCTACCCGGCGGGGGTAGCTACGAGCAGTACTTC
TRBV15	TRBJ2-3	.	16	.	CATSRDPSPNTDTQYF	TGTGCCACCAGCAGAGATCCTAGTCCCAACACAGATACGCAGTATTTT
TRBV9	TRBJ1-2	.	17	.	CASSVVGVGSANYGYTF	TGTGCCAGCAGCGTAGTCGGCGTGGGCAGTGCTAACTATGGCTACACCTTC
TRBV7-9	TRBJ1-3	.	14	.	CASSKDSSGNTIYF	TGTGCCAGCAGCAAGGACAGCTCTGGAAACACCATATATTTT
TRBV6-5	TRBJ1-4	TRBD1	15	.	CASSSKGQGREKLFF	TGTGCCAGCAGTTCCAAAGGACAGGGGCGGGAAAAACTGTTTTTT
TRBV28	TRBJ2-6	.	16	.	CASSLGGTSGANVLTF	TGTGCCAGCAGTTTAGGGGGGACTTCTGGGGCCAACGTCCTGACTTTC
TRBV29-1	TRBJ2-5	.	14	few	CSVERLVSWETQYF	TGCAGCGTTGAGAGGCTAGTAAGTTGGGAGACCCAGTACTTC
TRBV7-3	TRBJ2-6	.	16	once	CASSLSRSSGANVLTF	TGTGCCAGCAGCTTATCCCGGAGCTCTGGGGCCAACGTCCTGACTTTC
TRBV28	TRBJ2-7	TRBD2	17	few	CASSLFDLAGGPGEQYF	TGTGCCAGCAGTTTATTCGACCTAGCGGGAGGGCCCGGAGAGCAGTACTTC
TRBV9	TRBJ2-6	.	15	.	CASSPQLSGANGLTF	TGTGCCAGCAGTCCCCAGCTGTCTGGGGCCAACGGCCTGACTTTC
TRBV2	TRBJ2-1	TRBD2	16	.	CASSLAGGGTYNEQFF	TGTGCCAGCAGTCTAGCGGGGGGTGGGACCTACAATGAGCAGTTCTTC
TRBV7-3	TRBJ2-3	.	12	.	CASSSGTDTQYF	TGTGCCAGCAGTTCCGGGACAGATACGCAGTATTTT
TRBV7-3	TRBJ2-5	TRBD2	16	.	CASSPLGGGEQETQYF	TGTGCCAGCAGTCCCCTTGGGGGGGGAGAACAAGAGACCCAGTACTTC
TRBV29-1	TRBJ2-6	.	17	few	CSVEAEYSSSGANGLTF	TGCAGCGTTGAAGCGGAGTACAGCTCCTCTGGGGCCAACGGCCTGACTTTC
TRBV7-9	TRBJ2-3	.	13	.	CASSFQGVDTQYF	TGTGCCAGCAGTTTCCAAGGGGTAGATACGCAGTATTTT
TRBV27	TRBJ2-1	.	16	.	CASNMGPGVTYNEQFF	TGTGCCAGCAACATGGGACCGGGGGTGACCTACAATGAGCAGTTCTTC
TRBV28	TRBJ1-5	.	14	.	CASSRGGSNQPQHF	TGTGCCAGCAGCCGTGGAGGAAGCAATCAGCCCCAGCATTTT
TRBV7-6	TRBJ2-2	.	16	.	CASSLEGGVNTGELFF	TGTGCCAGCAGCTTAGAAGGGGGGGTGAACACCGGGGAGCTGTTTTTT
TRBV11-2	TRBJ1-1	.	13	.	CASSPRTDTEAFF	TGTGCCAGCAGCCCAAGGACTGACACTGAAGCTTTCTTT
TRBV5-4	TRBJ2-7	TRBD1	15	once	CASSPQTGIIYEQYF	TGTGCCAGCAGCCCACAGACAGGGATCATCTACGAGCAGTACTTC
TRBV9	TRBJ2-7	.	15	.	CASSVDRAMTYEQYF	TGTGCCAGCAGCGTAGACAGGGCGATGACCTACGAGCAGTACTTC
TRBV6-5	TRBJ1-3	TRBD1	16	.	CASSYSRGDVGNTIYF	TGTGCCAGCAGTTACTCCAGGGGGGACGTAGGAAACACCATATATTTT
TRBV7-9	TRBJ1-1	.	14	few	CASSLYGASAEAFF	TGTGCCAGCAGCTTATATGGGGCTAGTGCTGAAGCTTTCTTT
TRBV28	TRBJ2-2	.	14	.	CASISGGSTGELFF	TGTGCCAGCATTAGTGGGGGCAGTACCGGGGAGCTGTTTTTT
TRBV1	TRBJ2-3	.	20	.	CTSSQASAPGTTARTDTQYF	TGCACCAGCAGCCAAGCTTCTGCGCCCGGGACTACAGCCCGCACAGATACGCAGTATTTT
TRBV19	TRBJ1-4	.	14	.	CASSPNGGQEKLFF	TGTGCCAGTAGTCCAAACGGAGGGCAGGAAAAACTGTTTTTT
TRBV27	TRBJ1-3	.	15	.	CASRRGAGSGNTIYF	TGTGCCAGCAGACGCGGTGCCGGCTCTGGAAACACCATATATTTT
TRBV7-8	TRBJ1-1	.	13	.	CASSLKGDTEAFF	TGTGCCAGCAGCTTAAAAGGGGACACTGAAGCTTTCTTT
TRBV5-8	TRBJ2-4	.	16	.	CASSLEGGRGQGLQYF	TGTGCCAGCAGCTTGGAGGGGGGGAGAGGACAGGGACTTCAGTACTTC
TRBV2	TRBJ2-3	.	11	.	CASSYTDTQYF	TGTGCCAGCAGTTATACAGATACGCAGTATTTT
TRBV19	TRBJ2-5	TRBD2	15	.	CASSISGGPLGTQYF	TGTGCCAGTAGTATCAGCGGGGGGCCCCTTGGGACCCAGTACTTC
TRBV19	TRBJ2-3	.	16	few	CASSSPTGSWADTQYF	TGTGCCAGTAGCTCACCAACAGGGAGTTGGGCAGATACGCAGTATTTT
TRBV16	TRBJ1-2	.	14	.	CASSQSGGSYGYTF	TGTGCCAGCAGCCAGTCCGGGGGAAGTTATGGCTACACCTTC
TRBV4-2	TRBJ1-1	.	16	few	CASSQDYHRANTEAFF	TGTGCCAGCAGCCAAGATTATCACAGGGCAAACACTGAAGCTTTCTTT
TRBV30	TRBJ1-1	.	13	.	CAWSIAGNTEAFF	TGTGCCTGGAGTATCGCAGGGAACACTGAAGCTTTCTTT
TRBV5-1	TRBJ1-1	.	14	.	CASSWRPRNTEAFF	TGCGCCAGCAGCTGGCGGCCCAGAAACACTGAAGCTTTCTTT
TRBV7-2	TRBJ1-5	.	14	.	CASSLGSSGQPQHF	TGTGCCAGCAGCTTAGGTTCGTCCGGTCAGCCCCAGCATTTT
TRBV9	TRBJ2-3	TRBD1	16	.	CASSETGGGGTDTQYF	TGTGCCAGCAGCGAAACAGGGGGCGGTGGCACAGATACGCAGTATTTT
TRBV9	TRBJ2-7	TRBD2	17	few	CASSVVSGLAGRYEQYF	TGTGCCAGCAGCGTAGTTAGCGGGCTAGCGGGACGCTACGAGCAGTACTTC